What follows are 14 T cell receptor beta chains derived from one specimen sequenced in a study of cytomegalovirus exposure and HLA in healthy donors. Primers included in the PCR were 60 Vbeta and 13 Jbeta primers. The repertoire was sequenced with immunoSEQ multiplex PCR; TCRdb's copy has only in-frame clones and lacks some. The sample consists of roughly 130,000 clones, about 73% of them appearing once. The sequencing sample was made of PBMCs. Receptors were obtained from a woman aged 40 to 50 in good health and CMV-seropositive.

This clone was recorded only once. CDR3 DNA sequence: TGTGCCAGCAGTTTTCGTCTGGGGGGTTGGTTCTTC. Translation: CASSFRLGGWFF. V gene TRBV27 combines with J gene TRBJ2-1, with TRBD2 as a possible D gene (6 bases). Germline V lookup: CDR1 MNHEY, CDR2 SMNVEV (reference sequence). V was cut by 3 bases and J by 15 bases, with 15 bases left in between. The CDR3 is made up of 12 amino acids.

The V call is TRBV2, the J call TRBJ1-3, with 7 bases aligning to TRBD1. This CDR3 spans 16 amino acids. Trimming removed 5 bases from V and 0 bases from J; junction bases left unmatched: 7. Germline assignment: CDR1 SNHLY and CDR2 FYNNEI. This CDR3 reads CASSLKQGSSGNTIYF. CDR3 sequence (DNA): TGTGCCAGCAGTCTCAAACAGGGGAGCTCTGGAAACACCATATATTTT.

This chain connects TRBV27 to TRBJ2-5; a weak D match, TRBD2 (5 bases). The CDR3 runs 16 residues. The germline gives CDR1 MNHEY, CDR2 SMNVEV (reference sequence). V was trimmed by 5 bases and J by 6 bases, leaving 22 bases between them. As DNA, the CDR3 is TGTGCCAGCAGTCCTGCGGAGTACCCGACGGGAAAGACCCAGTACTTC. As protein: CASSPAEYPTGKTQYF.

This clone is a singleton in its sample. V is TRBV9 and J is TRBJ2-5, with D possibly TRBD2 on 7 matching bases. The germline CDR1 and CDR2 sequences are SGDLS and YYNGEE. The CDR3 runs to 15 residues. V shed 4 bases and J shed 5 bases, with 18 bases lying between them. CDR3 DNA: TGTGCCAGCAGCATAAGAGGGGGGGACGCGGAGACCCAGTACTTC. Translation gives CASSIRGGDAETQYF. Full variable domain (outside the CDR3, taken from reference TRBV9 and TRBJ2-5): DSGVTQTPKHLITATGQRVTLRCSPRSGDLSVYWYQQSLDQGLQFLIQYYNGEERAKGNILERFSAQQFPDLHSELNLSSLELGDSALYFCASSIRGGDAETQYFGPGTRLLVL.

The chain's CDR3 is CASSGNDRTGTDTQYF. CDR3 nucleotides: TGTGCCAGCAGTGGAAACGACAGGACCGGCACAGATACGCAGTATTTT. V gene TRBV28 combines with J gene TRBJ2-3; D is perhaps TRBD1 (6 bases). There are 16 residues in the CDR3. The germline V and J ends were trimmed by 5 bases and 1 base, with 16 bases remaining between them. Germline CDR1 is MDHEN and CDR2 is SYDVKM.

The V gene is TRBV29-1, the J gene TRBJ2-5, with 9 bases lining up with TRBD1. The J call may be mistaken, given a closer DNA end match to TRBJ2-7. CDR1 and CDR2 from the germline V gene are SQVTM and ANQGSEA. This CDR3 is built from 13 residues. The chain's CDR3 is CSPGQGSSYEQYF. In DNA form, the CDR3 reads TGCAGCCCTGGACAGGGGTCCTCCTACGAGCAGTACTTC.

This chain connects TRBV2 to TRBJ2-1, with 9 bases fitting TRBD2. The germline CDR1 and CDR2 sequences are SNHLY and FYNNEI. V trimming: 6 bases; J trimming: 5 bases; junction bases outside the gene matches: 11. CDR3 length: 16 amino acids. CDR3 nucleotides: TGTGCCAGCAGAGACGGAGCGGGGGGACTACACAATGAGCAGTTCTTC. Translated: CASRDGAGGLHNEQFF.

The genes are TRBV19 and TRBJ2-3, with 9 bases fitting TRBD2. J lost 0 bases, V lost 5 bases, and 6 bases had no gene match. Germline CDR1 and CDR2: LNHDA and SQIVND (reference sequence). The CDR3 has 16 residues. CDR3 coding DNA: TGTGCCAGTAGTCTCCGACTAGCGGCTAGCACAGATACGCAGTATTTT. This translates into CASSLRLAASTDTQYF.

This clone was detected a few times. This sequence joins TRBV5-1 and TRBJ2-1; TRBD1 aligns across 7 bases. V lost 3 bases and J lost 7; bases outside the gene matches: 10. CDR1 SGHRS and CDR2 YFSETQ come from the germline V gene. The length of the CDR3 is 15 residues. The CDR3 reads CASSSSGGVWNEQFF. The CDR3 DNA follows: TGCGCCAGCAGCTCTTCAGGGGGTGTTTGGAATGAGCAGTTCTTC. Supplemented by reference TRBV5-1 and TRBJ2-1, the full variable domain reads KAGVTQTPRYLIKTRGQQVTLSCSPISGHRSVSWYQQTPGQGLQFLFEYFSETQRNKGNFPGRFSGRQFSNSRSEMNVSTLELGDSALYLCASSSSGGVWNEQFFGPGTRLTVL.

The rearrangement joins TRBV19 to TRBJ1-1, with D possibly matching TRBD1 (6 bases). V lost 10 bases and J 6 bases, leaving 15 bases between the germline ends. Per germline, CDR1 LNHDA and CDR2 SQIVND (reference sequence). The CDR3 is made up of 12 amino acids. This chain's CDR3 is CATRGYLPEAFF. The CDR3 DNA reads TGTGCCACCAGGGGCTATTTACCTGAAGCTTTCTTT.

This chain links TRBV28 with TRBJ2-1, with 12 bases matching TRBD1. Germline lookup yields CDR1 MDHEN and CDR2 SYDVKM. The CDR3 contains 13 residues. V trimming: 6 bases; J trimming: 14 bases; junction bases outside the gene matches: 8. The CDR3 DNA sequence: TGTGCCAGCAGGTCCGGGACAGGGGGCGCGGAGTTCTTC. It translates to CASRSGTGGAEFF.

In its sample, this clone was seen a few times. The rearrangement joins TRBV6-1 to TRBJ2-4; the match to TRBD1 covers 7 bases. Germline V CDR1 and CDR2: MNHNS, SASEGT. The CDR3 length is 15 residues. Trimming cost V 1 base and J 6 bases; bases outside gene matches: 6. The CDR3 region has the DNA TGTGCCAGCAGTGAAGAGTGGGCAGGGGGAAACATTCAGTACTTC. As protein: CASSEEWAGGNIQYF.

A few counts support this clone. V is TRBV9 and J is TRBJ1-3, with TRBD1 identical over 7 bases. V gave up 0 bases and J gave up 2 bases; unmatched junction bases: 5. Germline loops: CDR1 SGDLS, CDR2 YYNGEE. The CDR3 is 16 residues long. For the CDR3, the DNA is TGTGCCAGCAGCGTAGAGGACAGGACCGCTGGAAACACCATATATTTT. It encodes CASSVEDRTAGNTIYF. Using reference TRBV9 and TRBJ1-3 for the parts outside the CDR3, the full variable domain is DSGVTQTPKHLITATGQRVTLRCSPRSGDLSVYWYQQSLDQGLQFLIQYYNGEERAKGNILERFSAQQFPDLHSELNLSSLELGDSALYFCASSVEDRTAGNTIYFGEGSWLTVV.

This chain links TRBV6-5 with TRBJ1-5, with a weak D call TRBD1 (5 bases). V was shortened by 6 bases and J by 8 bases, with 20 bases between the two germline ends. Germline lookup yields CDR1 MNHEY and CDR2 SVGAGI. This CDR3 has 15 residues. CDR3 region: CASSPGDHALEPQHF. CDR3 DNA: TGTGCCAGCAGCCCGGGGGACCACGCTTTGGAGCCCCAGCATTTT.